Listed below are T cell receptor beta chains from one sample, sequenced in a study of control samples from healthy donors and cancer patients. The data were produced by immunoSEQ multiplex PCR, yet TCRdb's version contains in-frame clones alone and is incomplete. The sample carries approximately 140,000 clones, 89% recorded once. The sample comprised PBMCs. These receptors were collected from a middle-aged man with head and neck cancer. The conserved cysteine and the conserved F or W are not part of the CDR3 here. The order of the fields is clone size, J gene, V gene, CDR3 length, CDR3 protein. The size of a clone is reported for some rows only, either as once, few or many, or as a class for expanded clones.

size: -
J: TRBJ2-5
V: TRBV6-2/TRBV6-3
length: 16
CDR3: ASSPVSTSVGPGKTQY

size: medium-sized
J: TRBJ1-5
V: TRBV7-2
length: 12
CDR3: ASGRGDSRSAQH

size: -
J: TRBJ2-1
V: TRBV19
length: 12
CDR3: ASSILGTRVEQF

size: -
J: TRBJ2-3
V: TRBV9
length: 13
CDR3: ASSYGQGASDTQY

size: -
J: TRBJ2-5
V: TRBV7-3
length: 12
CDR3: ASSLGQGRGTQY

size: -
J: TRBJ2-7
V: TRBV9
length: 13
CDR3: ASSEASGPLYEQY

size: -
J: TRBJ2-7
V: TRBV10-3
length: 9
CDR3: AIGQGAEQY

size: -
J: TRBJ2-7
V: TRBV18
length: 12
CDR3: ASSPDSASDEQY

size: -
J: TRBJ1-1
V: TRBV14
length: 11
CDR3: ASSKGRGPEAF

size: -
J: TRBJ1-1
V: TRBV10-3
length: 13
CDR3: AISESGGANTEAF

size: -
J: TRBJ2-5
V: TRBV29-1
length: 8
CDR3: SVVKGTQY

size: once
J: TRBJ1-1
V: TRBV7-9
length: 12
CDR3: ASTETLLKTEAF